Below, 17 T cell receptor beta chains from the same sample are listed, as sequenced in a study of cytomegalovirus exposure and HLA in healthy donors. 13 Jbeta primers and 60 Vbeta primers were used for the PCR. Libraries were prepared by immunoSEQ multiplex PCR; TCRdb keeps only in-frame clonotypes and omits some of them. The sample carries roughly 200,000 clones, 70% to 80% recorded once. Input material: PBMCs. The receptors shown here come from a woman aged 30 to 39 in good health and CMV-seropositive.

The chain uses TRBV12-5 and TRBJ2-1; no firm D call. CDR1 and CDR2 from the germline V gene are LGHNT and FRNRAP. This CDR3 comprises 12 residues. V was trimmed by 7 bases and J by 10 bases, leaving 14 bases between them. CDR3 nucleotide sequence: TGTGCTAGTGCCCCCCTGGGCCCAGAGCAGTTCTTC. It specifies CASAPLGPEQFF.

The genes are TRBV7-9 and TRBJ1-2, with a weak D call TRBD1 (6 bases). The V end was cut by 7 bases, the J end by 3 bases, with 21 bases between. This CDR3 region has 16 residues. Germline V lookup: CDR1 SEHNR, CDR2 FQNEAQ (reference sequence). CDR3 coding DNA: TGTGCCAGCATCAGAAGAACGGGGGGCGCGGACTATGGCTACACCTTC. It translates to CASIRRTGGADYGYTF.

The V call is TRBV2, the J call TRBJ1-5; D perhaps matches TRBD1 (5 bases). The V gene lost 6 bases and the J gene lost 0 bases, with 12 bases spanning the gap. The length of the CDR3 is 15 residues. The germline CDR1 and CDR2 sequences are SNHLY and FYNNEI. The CDR3 here is CASSRQSYSNQPQHF. CDR3 coding DNA: TGTGCCAGCAGCCGACAGAGTTATAGCAATCAGCCCCAGCATTTT.

This chain's CDR3 is CASSLRQGWGTEAFF. As DNA, the CDR3 is TGTGCCAGCAGCCTACGACAGGGTTGGGGCACTGAAGCTTTCTTT. This chain uses TRBV14 with TRBJ1-1; 7 nucleotides line up with TRBD1. Germline trimming cut 4 bases from V and 4 bases from J; bases unmatched to any gene: 9. In germline, CDR1 is SGHDN, CDR2 FVKESK. The CDR3 runs to 15 residues.

The rearrangement joins TRBV4-1 to TRBJ2-7; TRBD1 aligns across 10 bases. CDR1 MGHRA and CDR2 YSYEKL come from the germline V gene. V gave up 0 bases and J gave up 2 bases; unmatched junction bases: 1. The CDR3 runs to 15 residues. The CDR3, as DNA: TGCGCCAGCAGCCAAGAAGGGACAGGGGCCTACGAGCAGTACTTC. It codes for CASSQEGTGAYEQYF.

The chain couples TRBV30 to TRBJ1-2, with TRBD1 identical over 7 bases. The germline V gene has CDR1 GTSNPN and CDR2 SVGIG (reference sequence). The CDR3 spans 14 residues. The V gene end was trimmed by 5 bases and the J gene end by 2 bases; junction bases not matched to a gene: 8. In nucleotides, the CDR3 is TGTGCCTGGGAGGGGGCGGAAGAGAACTATGGCTACACCTTC. Translation gives CAWEGAEENYGYTF.

A note on this clone: Other DNA sequences in this sample translate to the same CDR3. The V call is TRBV7-2, the J call TRBJ2-1; 10 bases match TRBD2. CDR1 is SGHTA and CDR2 is FQGNSA in the germline V gene. The CDR3 sequence is 16 residues long. The V gene end was trimmed by 0 bases and the J gene end by 4 bases; junction bases not matched to a gene: 3. The CDR3 DNA reads TGTGCCAGCAGCTTAGCGCCAGCGGGAGGGTACAATGAGCAGTTCTTC. This sequence encodes CASSLAPAGGYNEQFF.

The chain has TRBV6-5 and TRBJ2-2; TRBD2 agrees at 10 bases. J lost 7 bases, V lost 4 bases, and 6 bases had no gene match. The CDR3 totals 15 residues. CDR1 MNHEY and CDR2 SVGAGI come from the germline V gene. Written as DNA, the CDR3 is TGTGCCAGCAGTTCTAGCGGGAGTCGCCTCGGGGAGCTGTTTTTT. This sequence encodes CASSSSGSRLGELFF.

The chain is built from TRBV5-1 and TRBJ2-2; 7 positions agree with TRBD1. After removal of 4 bases from V and 2 bases from J, the junction contained 8 bases not matched to a gene. The CDR3 consists of 16 residues. CDR1 is SGHRS, CDR2 YFSETQ, per germline. CDR3 nucleotides: TGCGCCAGCAGCGCTGGGACAGCCTCCAACACCGGGGAGCTGTTTTTT. Translated: CASSAGTASNTGELFF.

The V gene is TRBV2, the J gene TRBJ2-3, with D perhaps TRBD1 (6 bases). Trimming took off 7 bases at V and 5 bases at J, with 13 bases between the two ends. Germline values: CDR1 SNHLY, CDR2 FYNNEI. The CDR3 totals 13 residues. CDR3 coding DNA: TGTGCCAGCAAGGGCAGGGGTGGAGATACGCAGTATTTT. Translating it yields CASKGRGGDTQYF.

V usage is TRBV7-7 and J usage is TRBJ2-2; TRBD1 is a possible D gene (5 bases). The CDR3 is 15 amino acids. V was clipped by 1 base and J by 6 bases, with 12 bases between them. In germline, CDR1 is SSHAT, CDR2 FNYEAQ (reference sequence). DNA for the CDR3: TGTGCCAGCAGCTTAGGTAGCTTGACAGCCGGGGAGCTGTTTTTT. Translating it yields CASSLGSLTAGELFF. Full variable domain (rest looked up from reference TRBV7-7 and TRBJ2-2): GAGVSQSPRYKVTKRGQDVTLRCDPISSHATLYWYQQALGQGPEFLTYFNYEAQPDKSGLPSDRFSAERPEGSISTLTIQRTEQRDSAMYRCASSLGSLTAGELFFGEGSRLTVL.

This sequence joins TRBV11-2 and TRBJ2-1; 10 nucleotides align to TRBD2. Per germline, CDR1 SGHAT and CDR2 FQNNGV. This CDR3 has 15 amino acids. V was pared by 2 bases and J by 9 bases, with 7 bases of the junction left unmatched. The DNA of the CDR3 is TGTGCCAGCAGCTTAAGCGGGAGGGCTTCTGGTGAGCAGTTCTTC. Protein: CASSLSGRASGEQFF.

This chain uses TRBV14 with TRBJ2-1; the D is unclear. Germline CDR1 SGHDN, CDR2 FVKESK. The CDR3 spans 12 residues. V gave up 1 base and J gave up 5 bases, with 3 bases separating them. CDR3: CASSQANNEQFF. The CDR3 DNA reads as TGTGCCAGCAGCCAAGCCAACAATGAGCAGTTCTTC. The full variable domain, completed using reference TRBV14 and TRBJ2-1, is EAGVTQFPSHSVIEKGQTVTLRCDPISGHDNLYWYRRVMGKEIKFLLHFVKESKQDESGMPNNRFLAERTGGTYSTLKVQPAELEDSGVYFCASSQANNEQFFGPGTRLTVL.

V gene TRBV6-5 combines with J gene TRBJ1-1; D unclear. V lost 6 bases to trimming and J lost 2 bases, with 16 bases between them. The CDR3 sequence is 15 residues long. The V gene's germline CDR1 is MNHEY and CDR2 SVGAGI. CDR3 sequence: CASSSPTRRNTEAFF. The CDR3 DNA is TGTGCCAGCAGCTCACCAACCAGGCGAAACACTGAAGCTTTCTTT.

This clone showed up just a few times. This chain joins TRBV7-9 and TRBJ2-5, with D perhaps matching TRBD2 (5 bases). The germline CDR1 and CDR2 sequences are SEHNR and FQNEAQ (reference sequence). With 4 bases removed from V and 6 bases from J, the gap between germline ends came to 15 bases. This CDR3 contains 14 residues. The DNA of the CDR3 is TGTGCCAGCAGCTCCAATTGGACTCCCCAGACCCAGTACTTC. Its protein product is CASSSNWTPQTQYF. Full variable domain (remainder filled in from reference TRBV7-9 and TRBJ2-5): DTGVSQNPRHKITKRGQNVTFRCDPISEHNRLYWYRQTLGQGPEFLTYFQNEAQLEKSRLLSDRFSAERPKGSFSTLEIQRTEQGDSAMYLCASSSNWTPQTQYFGPGTRLLVL.

The gene calls are TRBV4-3 and TRBJ2-1, with 13 bases identical to TRBD2. CDR1 and CDR2 (germline): LGHNA, YSLEER. Trimming removed 2 bases from V and 4 bases from J; junction bases left unmatched: 8. This CDR3 region has 18 residues. This CDR3 reads CASSQLLAGGPGYNEQFF. As DNA, the CDR3 is TGCGCCAGCAGCCAACTACTAGCGGGAGGGCCGGGGTACAATGAGCAGTTCTTC.

This clone was counted once. This sequence joins TRBV7-8 and TRBJ1-1; D remains ambiguous. Trimming removed 3 bases from V and 3 bases from J, with 14 bases in between. The germline V gene encodes CDR1 SGHVS and CDR2 FQNEAQ. CDR3 length equals 15 residues. The CDR3 nucleotides are TGTGCCAGCAGCTTCACACCCGGGGTCCACACTGAAGCTTTCTTT. Amino acids: CASSFTPGVHTEAFF.